This T cell receptor beta chain was captured by sequencing in a study of radiation and T cells in renal cell carcinoma. The study's findings and limits: Without pretreatment biopsies, baseline tumor clonotype presence was undetermined.

Assay used: immunoSEQ multiplex PCR; TCRdb lists only in-frame clones, some missing. The sample shows roughly 120,000 clones, approximately 78% of them seen only once. This CDR3 comprises 15 residues. The germline V gene encodes CDR1 MRHNA and CDR2 SNTAGT. The V gene lost 6 bases and the J gene lost 4 bases, with 15 bases spanning the gap. A word on this clone: Antigen unknown.

Time point: baseline pretreatment blood. The treatment was: 15 Gy SBRT to primary tumor, nephrectomy 4 weeks later. After SBRT, blood was collected at 2 and 4 weeks, plus baseline. The tumor was a clear cell renal cell carcinoma. This sample comprised blood, obtained from a patient whose treatment included radiotherapy and nephrectomy. This chain joins TRBV6-4 and TRBJ1-4; TRBD1 might be the D (5 bases). The source of this sequence is a woman aged 55-69 years with renal cell carcinoma. The DNA of the CDR3 is TGTGCCAGCAGGGAACTCGGACACCGTAATGAAAAACTGTTTTTT. This gives the protein CASRELGHRNEKLFF.